These T cell receptor beta chains were read from a single sample in a study of blood T cells in healthy people across ages. MiXCR, run by TCRdb on the 5' RACE reads, gives a single entry per CDR3 protein. The data show under 1,000,000 distinct CDR3 sequences, about 42% seen once. Sequencing was carried out using blood. The receptors were gathered from a man at least 80 years old in good health. Both conserved end residues are part of each CDR3. Each record gives: D gene, clone size, V gene, J gene, CDR3 protein, CDR3 DNA. The D gene is left open where the match is weak. Some rows mark clone size as missing; the rest say once, few, many or name a class of expanded clone.

D gene: TRBD1
clone size: -
V gene: TRBV18
J gene: TRBJ2-7
CDR3 protein: CANSPGQQYEQYF
CDR3 DNA: TGTGCCAACTCACCGGGACAGCAATACGAGCAGTACTTC

D gene: -
clone size: -
V gene: TRBV21-1
J gene: TRBJ1-5
CDR3 protein: CASRTYQRTNQPQHF
CDR3 DNA: TGTGCCAGCAGGACATACCAGCGGACGAATCAGCCCCAGCATTTT

D gene: TRBD2
clone size: -
V gene: TRBV7-2
J gene: TRBJ2-7
CDR3 protein: CASSLFNPSSGMAEQYF
CDR3 DNA: TGTGCCAGCAGCTTATTTAACCCCAGTAGCGGGATGGCGGAGCAGTACTTC

D gene: -
clone size: -
V gene: TRBV9
J gene: TRBJ2-7
CDR3 protein: CASSVAGASYEQYF
CDR3 DNA: TGTGCCAGCAGCGTAGCTGGGGCTTCCTACGAGCAGTACTTC

D gene: TRBD2
clone size: many
V gene: TRBV29-1
J gene: TRBJ2-3
CDR3 protein: CSVGEAGGRDTQYF
CDR3 DNA: TGCAGCGTTGGAGAAGCGGGAGGTCGTGATACGCAGTATTTT

D gene: -
clone size: -
V gene: TRBV4-3
J gene: TRBJ2-7
CDR3 protein: CASSQDSRFLYEQYF
CDR3 DNA: TGCGCCAGCAGCCAAGACTCCCGCTTTTTATACGAGCAGTACTTC

D gene: TRBD2
clone size: many
V gene: TRBV20-1
J gene: TRBJ2-1
CDR3 protein: CSAPERERSYNEQFF
CDR3 DNA: TGCAGTGCTCCAGAGCGGGAGAGGTCCTACAATGAGCAGTTCTTC

D gene: -
clone size: many
V gene: TRBV29-1
J gene: TRBJ1-2
CDR3 protein: CSVDRTLTLGYTF
CDR3 DNA: TGCAGCGTTGACAGGACACTAACGCTTGGCTACACCTTC

D gene: -
clone size: many
V gene: TRBV29-1
J gene: TRBJ2-7
CDR3 protein: CSVAGSEAYEQYF
CDR3 DNA: TGCAGCGTTGCGGGTTCGGAAGCCTACGAGCAGTACTTC

D gene: TRBD2
clone size: -
V gene: TRBV7-2
J gene: TRBJ2-1
CDR3 protein: CASNLAGGPGEQFF
CDR3 DNA: TGTGCCAGCAACCTAGCGGGGGGGCCCGGTGAGCAGTTCTTC